Sequencing of this T cell receptor (beta chain) was carried out in a study of cytomegalovirus exposure and HLA in healthy donors (dated 2017 in TCRdb). Regarding the research as a whole: According to an earlier analysis of a few hundred of the donors, 150 million to 200 million T cells yielded roughly 110 million unique TCR beta sequences and about 300 Gb of sequence data. On average, over 200,000 unique TCR beta nucleotide sequences were sequenced per donor among about 400 genotyped donors of the cohort, with roughly 18% of those sequences being non-productive. An early release covering more than 500 HLA-typed donors comprised about 300 gigabases of sequencing data and around 80 million unique TCR sequences. Typing coverage varied by locus: roughly 620-640 donors for A, B, C, DRB1 and DQB1; under 550 for DQA1; nearly 610 for DPA1; 450 to 480 for DPB1. Because of strong linkage in the cohort, a few DR-DQ haplotypes were treated as single units for association and clustering. HLA typing included class I and class II loci at four-digit resolution. Of the 398 genotyped donors, about 84% fell in the genetic ancestry cluster associated with self-reported Caucasian donors. Donor age, sex, ethnicity and CMV serostatus were compiled alongside the repertoire data. To study patterns of TCR occurrence, a later analysis re-analyzed previously published TCR beta repertoires from 550 to 800 donors and added high-resolution HLA genotyping. Besides the first cohort of some 670 subjects, a separate validation cohort made up of roughly 130 different subjects was used. To decide whether each TCR beta V gene segment behaved as functional or pseudogenic, an earlier analysis of approximately 590 of the donors relied on high-throughput TCR beta sequencing. Every repertoire in the discovery cohort had been generated on one and the same sequencing platform. To predict cytomegalovirus infection status, the study combined high-throughput TCR immunosequencing, statistical association of individual TCRs with disease status, and machine learning. Using immunosequencing, the study profiled T cell repertoires from fewer than 850 subjects and related those repertoires to cytomegalovirus serostatus. The later analysis used no new phenotypic data to find candidate immune exposures, relying instead on TCR beta sequences and their occurrence across donors. A later genetic analysis used genome-wide SNP genotypes for 398 of the 666 donors, treating that subset as a discovery cohort. The study aimed to test whether signatures of past pathogen exposure could be identified by cataloging public T cell receptors.

Libraries came from the immunoSEQ multiplex PCR assay. A mixture of 60 forward primers for TCR Vbeta segments and 13 reverse primers for TCR Jbeta segments was used in the multiplex PCR. A multiplex PCR assay on genomic DNA amplified the CDR3 region of rearranged TCR beta genes. Amplified TCR beta libraries were sequenced as 87-base-pair reads on the Illumina HiSeq System. As for how the authors treated the data: A later analysis counted around 72 million unique TCR beta chains across the 690 or so repertoires, and some 11 million of these chains were shared by at least two donors. Raw reads were error-corrected and collapsed into unique sequences with a nearest-neighbor algorithm that merged closely related sequences to remove PCR and sequencing errors. CDR3 sequences were aligned to IMGT reference sequences to assign V, D and J gene segments. For a sequence to be retained, at least a six-nucleotide match to both a V gene segment and a J gene segment was required. Rearrangements were classified as productive when the CDR3 lacked stop codons and remained in frame with V and J, and all other rearrangements were classified as non-productive. CDR3 was defined according to IMGT convention as the region running from the second conserved V-encoded cysteine to the conserved J-encoded phenylalanine. In an earlier analysis of 550 to 650 of the donors, sequences lacking an unambiguous match to a single V gene segment were excluded. In an earlier analysis of about 590 of the donors, a V segment was called functional when productive rearrangements were above 56.7%, and segregating when the standard deviation between donors exceeded 5%. A statistical classification framework was built for diagnosing cytomegalovirus status from the catalog of TCR beta chain sequences. V and J gene assignment, in a later analysis, came from comparing TCR nucleotide sequences with IMGT/GENE-DB human TR gene sequences. The TCRdist pipeline was used in a later analysis to assign CDR3 sequences and most-parsimonious VDJ recombination scenarios. In a later analysis, each TCR beta chain was defined by its CDR3 amino acid sequence together with its V-gene family, and reads without a unique V-gene family were excluded. In a later analysis, fewer than 650 highly shared, low-generation-probability nucleotide sequences were removed to address suspected cross-contamination and a sequencing artifact. In a later analysis, a clonal expansion index for each public chain was calculated from normalized within-repertoire ranks of inferred template counts. Generation probabilities in a later analysis came from a VDJ recombination model fitted to out-of-frame rearrangements, and those results were checked against IGoR. Hypergeometric tests were used in a later analysis to score TCR-TCR, TCR-HLA and TCR-CMV co-occurrence, with a repertoire-size bias correction applied to the TCR pairs. False discovery rates were estimated in a later analysis by permuting HLA or CMV assignments 20 times. In a later analysis, co-occurring TCRs were grouped with DBSCAN, and TCRdist sequence similarity was added when clustering was performed within HLA-allele-positive subsets. Repertoires with fewer than 30,000 or more than 120,000 public chains were left out of co-occurrence clustering, as were about five repertoires with anomalous nucleotide sharing. The source is immuneACCESS, and TCRdb retained only in-frame sequences with V and J called. Part of the clones is not carried over; for the studies checked, unresolved V genes explain less than half of this, and the remainder is unexplained. Clone size and V and J calls were adopted from that table, with D and trimming inferred from the DNA. The sample table contains roughly 79,000 clones; only one count was recorded for 74% of them. The top ten constitute 6.2% of the sample.

The CDR3, cysteine through phenylalanine, is 17 amino acids long. Only the CDR3 portion is preserved as DNA: 51 bases, with reading frame beginning at the first base. The germline V gene provides CDR1 SNHLY and CDR2 FYNNEI. Trimming takes 4 bases from V and 0 bases from J, and the germline ends sit 16 bases apart. Concerning this clone: Its antigen is currently not known. No clone much larger than this one lies a single base away; base qualities are absent.

Study-wide findings and limitations: In an earlier analysis of some 550 of the donors, most TCR beta V segments were observed in productive rearrangements about 90% or about 30% of the time, broadly matching IMGT annotations. A cluster of highly shared sequence variants was judged likely to represent a technical artifact of the sequencing pipeline. Presence/absence analyses assumed roughly uniform sequencing depth across donors, an assumption that may not hold. An association between a missense DCLRE1C variant and V-gene and J-gene trimming of TCR beta chains was found in a later genetic analysis and replicated in an independent cohort. While some public TCRs were present in many individuals, most TCR sequences turned up only very rarely across donors. Linkage disequilibrium might explain the correlated functional status among segregating V segments, but an unknown experimental factor could not be excluded. The classifier was reported to diagnose cytomegalovirus status with high specificity and sensitivity in both the original and validation cohorts. Because the 87-base-pair reads could not distinguish some IMGT-functional V segments, including TRBV6-2 and TRBV6-3, those segments were excluded. In a later analysis, TCR association rates were found to vary across HLA loci, with the most associated TCRs seen for DRB1 alleles and the fewest for HLA-C alleles. Compared with equally common non-associated chains, HLA-associated TCR beta chains in a later analysis were more clonally expanded and had lower generation probabilities. In a later analysis, several top co-occurrence clusters were reported to appear linked to parvovirus B19, influenza, CMV and Epstein-Barr virus. It was suggested by the authors that the approach could potentially be generalized to other disease states and immunological phenotypes. When HLA alleles, especially DR and DQ, strongly co-occurred, TCR associations were difficult to assign to individual alleles. Immune exposure information for the cohort was limited to CMV serostatus. According to a later analysis, most CMV-associated TCR beta chains appeared to be HLA-restricted, and the HLA associations seemed to be driven largely by CMV exposure. In a later genetic analysis, fewer N-insertions in productive TCRs were reported among donors in an Asian-associated ancestry cluster than the roughly 640-donor mean. The study gave a list of under 200 TCR beta chains associated with cytomegalovirus. This cohort had only TCR beta chains sequenced, and the lack of alpha or paired-chain data limited which features could be detected. Fewer than 20 rarely observed V segments, including chromosome 9 orphons, were excluded from the earlier analysis of just under 600 of the donors because counts were too low. In a later analysis, around 17,000 TCR beta sequences were associated with specific HLA alleles at a false discovery rate of 0.05. A further reported finding was that TCR beta sequences accurately predicted the HLA-A and HLA-B alleles for most subjects in the first cohort. In vitro tests confirmed that a few of the cytomegalovirus-associated TCR beta chains recognize cytomegalovirus antigens. HLA typing was unavailable for some donors at each locus, so association tests used only the typed subset.

The cohort was made up of about 670 healthy bone marrow donors. Cohort members were all nominally healthy when sampled, although unrecorded immune exposures were likely present. The donor was CMV seropositive and was included in the group of about 290 seropositive cohort members. A peripheral blood sample was provided by each donor, and peripheral blood mononuclear cells were used for TCR beta sequencing. The Qiagen DNeasy Blood Extraction Kit was used to extract genomic DNA from the blood cell samples. The rearranged chain carries TRBV2 and TRBJ1-5; D gene: possibly TRBD1, on 5 matching bases. This receptor was obtained from a woman aged 45-59 years in good health and CMV-seropositive. The sample taken for sequencing was PBMCs. The DNA sequence is TGTGCCAGCAGTGTATCAGGGAACCTAAATAGCAATCAGCCCCAGCATTTT. Its protein is CASSVSGNLNSNQPQHF. Where the CDR3 stops, the reference TRBV2 and TRBJ1-5 genes take over; the full variable domain is EPEVTQTPSHQVTQMGQEVILRCVPISNHLYFYWYRQILGQKVEFLVSFYNNEISEKSEIFDDQFSVERPDGSNFTLKIRSTKLEDSAMYFCASSVSGNLNSNQPQHFGDGTRLSIL.